These 28 T cell receptor beta chains were all obtained from the same sample, sequenced in a study of cytomegalovirus exposure and HLA in healthy donors. With 60 Vbeta and 13 Jbeta primers, the PCR was carried out. Here immunoSEQ multiplex PCR was the method, and the copy in TCRdb shows in-frame clones only, minus some. The table shows around 100,000 clones, with under 70% occurring only once. Sequences were obtained from PBMCs. These TCRs come from a man younger than 40 in good health and CMV-seropositive.

For the CDR3, the DNA is TGTGCCTGGGGGACCGGGACAGGGGAGTACGAGCAGTACTTC. Amino acid sequence: CAWGTGTGEYEQYF. The chain employs TRBV30 and TRBJ2-7; 10 nucleotides align to TRBD1. Losses at the gene ends were 5 bases for V and 4 bases for J; bases not matched to a gene: 8. From germline, CDR1 is GTSNPN and CDR2 SVGIG (reference sequence). The CDR3 is 14 residues long.

The gene calls are TRBV27 and TRBJ2-1; D is uncertain. Germline CDR1 and CDR2: MNHEY and SMNVEV (reference sequence). V gave up 3 bases and J gave up 2 bases, with 14 bases separating them. The CDR3 has 16 amino acids. CDR3 residues: CASSFFLSEAYNEQFF. CDR3 sequence (DNA): TGTGCCAGCAGTTTCTTTCTCTCCGAGGCCTACAATGAGCAGTTCTTC.

The rearrangement uses TRBV4-2 and TRBJ1-1; D remains unclear. CDR1 is LGHNA, CDR2 YNFKEQ, per germline. The V end was cut by 0 bases, the J end by 8 bases, with 16 bases between. CDR3 size: 15 residues. The CDR3 DNA follows: TGTGCCAGCAGCCAAGACCGGGGTTTTTTAACCGAAGCTTTCTTT. Translating it yields CASSQDRGFLTEAFF.

The chain employs TRBV27 and TRBJ2-7; D might be TRBD2 (6 bases). Trimming stripped 8 bases from V and 3 bases from J, with 11 bases between. CDR3 size: 12 residues. CDR1 and CDR2 (germline): MNHEY, SMNVEV (reference sequence). CDR3 nucleotides: TGTGCCAGCGGAGGGCAGCTCTACGAGCAGTACTTC. It yields the protein CASGGQLYEQYF.

The V call is TRBV18, the J call TRBJ1-5, with unresolved D. The CDR3 is made up of 15 amino acids. V gave up 5 bases and J gave up 4 bases, with 15 bases separating them. From germline, CDR1 is KGHSH and CDR2 LQKENI. The CDR3 DNA follows: TGTGCCAGCTCAGTGGCCGGGTCTTTAAATCAGCCCCAGCATTTT. As protein: CASSVAGSLNQPQHF.

The J gene is TRBJ1-5, the V gene TRBV19; TRBD1 is a possible D gene (5 bases). This CDR3 has 15 residues. The V end lost 5 bases, the J end lost 0 bases, and 11 bases lay between the germline ends. In germline, CDR1 is LNHDA, CDR2 SQIVND (reference sequence). The CDR3 region has the DNA TGTGCCAGTAGTCTTCAGGGATATAGCAATCAGCCCCAGCATTTT. This gives the protein CASSLQGYSNQPQHF.

This chain links TRBV7-3 with TRBJ2-1, with unresolved D. CDR3 length: 13 residues. V was cut by 2 bases and J by 8 bases, with 10 bases left in between. CDR1 is SGHTA, CDR2 FQGTGA, per germline. The CDR3: CASSLGLADEQFF. The CDR3 bases are TGTGCCAGCAGCTTAGGATTAGCCGATGAGCAGTTCTTC.

This chain uses TRBV11-3 with TRBJ2-7; no definite D call. Germline V CDR1 and CDR2: SGHNT, YENEEA. V dropped 8 bases and J dropped 3 bases, with 8 bases sitting between them. This CDR3 contains 11 residues. The CDR3 is CASPPHYEQYV. CDR3 bases: TGTGCCAGCCCACCCCACTACGAGCAGTACGTC.

This chain connects TRBV6-1 to TRBJ1-1; TRBD1 matches 7 bases. The germline gives CDR1 MNHNS, CDR2 SASEGT. The CDR3 is 15 amino acids. Trimming took 4 bases from V and 1 from J; bases not matched to a gene: 6. This CDR3 is CASSGTGDPNTEAFF. Here the CDR3 DNA reads TGTGCCAGCAGTGGAACAGGGGACCCGAACACTGAAGCTTTCTTT.

This clone was seen a handful of times. This chain uses TRBV5-1 with TRBJ2-7; the match to TRBD2 covers 7 bases. J lost 5 bases, V lost 4 bases, and 9 bases had no gene match. CDR1 SGHRS and CDR2 YFSETQ come from the germline V gene. The CDR3 has 14 amino acids. This chain's CDR3 is CASSPSLATHEQYV. CDR3 nucleotides: TGCGCCAGCAGCCCTTCACTAGCGACCCACGAGCAGTACGTC.

The genes are TRBV21-1 and TRBJ2-7; the table gives TRBD2 as D, unverified against the DNA. TRBV21-1 has pseudogene status. The CDR3 has 16 residues. This CDR3 is CASSKGGGFRSWEQYV. CDR3 in DNA: TGTGCCAGCAGCAAAGGGGGGGGGTTTCGATCGTGGGAGCAGTACGTC.

The chain links TRBV4-3 to TRBJ2-1; 9 nucleotides align to TRBD2. Per the germline V gene, CDR1 is LGHNA and CDR2 is YSLEER. Germline trimming cut 0 bases from V and 8 bases from J; bases unmatched to any gene: 8. The length of the CDR3 is 16 residues. As DNA, the CDR3 is TGCGCCAGCAGCCAAGATAGGGAACTAGCGGGTGATGAGCAGTTCTTC. Its protein product is CASSQDRELAGDEQFF.

The chain couples TRBV7-2 to TRBJ1-2; perhaps TRBD1 as D (5 bases). The V gene's germline CDR1 is SGHTA and CDR2 FQGNSA. CDR3 length: 13 residues. The germline V and J ends were trimmed by 2 bases and 6 bases, with 10 bases remaining between them. CDR3: CASSLTQGHGYTF. DNA for the CDR3: TGTGCCAGCAGCTTAACCCAGGGTCATGGCTACACCTTC.

This clone was observed a single time. CDR3 loop: CASSLSGTGVETQYF. The CDR3 DNA follows: TGTGCCAGCAGTTTATCCGGGACAGGGGTAGAGACCCAGTACTTC. This chain uses TRBV27 with TRBJ2-5; 10 positions agree with TRBD1. V shed 0 bases, J shed 4 bases, and the junction held 2 bases outside the gene matches. Germline V lookup: CDR1 MNHEY, CDR2 SMNVEV (reference sequence). There are 15 residues in the CDR3.

This clone appeared a few times. The chain links TRBV6-1 to TRBJ2-5, with D possibly TRBD2 on 6 matching bases. Germline V gene lookup returns CDR1 MNHNS and CDR2 SASEGT. Trimming removed 5 bases at V and 5 bases at J, with 15 bases between. The CDR3 spans 14 residues. This CDR3 reads CASSLVEGRETQYF. CDR3 DNA: TGTGCCAGCAGTTTGGTGGAGGGCCGGGAGACCCAGTACTTC.

This clone has a handful of counts. The CDR3 region is CASSQERGPNGYTF. DNA for the CDR3: TGCGCCAGCAGCCAAGAGCGGGGCCCCAATGGCTACACCTTC. The rearrangement uses TRBV4-3 and TRBJ1-2, with D tentatively TRBD1 (5 bases). CDR3 length: 14 residues. The ends were cut back, 0 bases at V and 6 bases at J, with 11 bases in the middle. Germline V CDR1 and CDR2: LGHNA, YSLEER.

This chain connects TRBV30 to TRBJ2-3; 10 bases are shared with TRBD2. Germline assignment: CDR1 GTSNPN and CDR2 SVGIG (reference sequence). J lost 8 bases, V lost 5 bases, and 7 bases had no gene match. This CDR3 has 13 residues. The CDR3: CAWDGTSEGTQYF. CDR3 bases: TGTGCCTGGGACGGGACTAGCGAAGGTACGCAGTATTTT.

The gene calls are TRBV28 and TRBJ1-2, with a possible D match to TRBD1 (5 bases). Per germline, CDR1 MDHEN and CDR2 SYDVKM. Trimming removed 5 bases from V and 6 bases from J, with 13 bases in between. There are 13 residues in the CDR3. CDR3 region: CASSPKSRDGYTF. The CDR3 DNA is TGTGCCAGCAGTCCCAAGTCCAGGGATGGCTACACCTTC.

This clone was observed a few times. The chain combines TRBV5-1 with TRBJ2-1; 8 nucleotides align to TRBD1. This CDR3 spans 14 amino acids. Trimming at V came to 5 bases and at J to 8 bases, leaving 9 bases not matched to a gene. Germline V CDR1 and CDR2: SGHRS, YFSETQ. CDR3 sequence (DNA): TGCGCCAGCAGGTACGGACAGGGAATCGATGAGCAGTTCTTC. It codes for CASRYGQGIDEQFF.

The chain is built from TRBV7-3 and TRBJ2-1; TRBD2 matches at 10 bases. Trimming removed 1 base from V and 7 bases from J; junction bases left unmatched: 10. This CDR3 comprises 17 residues. The germline CDR1 and CDR2 sequences are SGHTA and FQGTGA. The CDR3 reads CASSLNPTSGIENEQFF. The CDR3 bases are TGTGCCAGCAGCTTAAATCCCACTAGCGGGATTGAAAATGAGCAGTTCTTC.

The chain carries TRBV9 and TRBJ1-6; D call uncertain. Germline V CDR1 and CDR2: SGDLS, YYNGEE. The CDR3 contains 13 residues. V lost 0 bases and J lost 8, with 6 bases in between. The CDR3 DNA follows: TGTGCCAGCAGCGTAGGGGAGGATTCACCCCTCCACTTT. Its protein is CASSVGEDSPLHF. The whole variable domain, filled in from reference TRBV9 and TRBJ1-6, reads DSGVTQTPKHLITATGQRVTLRCSPRSGDLSVYWYQQSLDQGLQFLIQYYNGEERAKGNILERFSAQQFPDLHSELNLSSLELGDSALYFCASSVGEDSPLHFGNGTRLTVT.

The chain combines TRBV11-2 with TRBJ2-3; D perhaps matches TRBD2 (6 bases). CDR1 and CDR2 from the germline V gene are SGHAT and FQNNGV. The CDR3 is 16 residues long. V shed 1 base and J shed 3 bases, with 14 bases lying between them. CDR3 sequence: CASSLVAGRRTDTQYF. The CDR3 DNA follows: TGTGCCAGCAGCTTAGTGGCGGGGCGTCGGACAGATACGCAGTATTTT.

This rearrangement joins TRBV21-1 to TRBJ2-5; TRBD1, the table's D call, lacks a check against the DNA. TRBV21-1 counts as a pseudogene. This CDR3 has 14 residues. CDR3 coding DNA: TGTGCCAGCAGCAAAGAACGCAGGGGGCAGACCCAGTACTTC. Translated: CASSKERRGQTQYF.

This chain connects TRBV9 to TRBJ1-2, with 12 bases that match TRBD1. Germline CDR1 and CDR2: SGDLS and YYNGEE. CDR3 size: 16 residues. The V segment lost 4 bases and the J segment 3 bases; nucleotides outside the gene matches: 7. The CDR3 region is CASSLTGTGGYYGYTF. The CDR3 nucleotides are TGTGCCAGCAGCCTTACCGGGACAGGGGGCTACTATGGCTACACCTTC.

This clone showed up just a few times. The chain links TRBV5-1 to TRBJ2-2; the D gene is possibly TRBD2 (6 bases). The CDR3 covers 15 residues. Germline CDR1 is SGHRS and CDR2 is YFSETQ. Trimming removed 10 bases from V and 0 bases from J, with 16 bases in between. CDR3 in amino acids: CADRRGPSNTGELFF. Here the CDR3 DNA reads TGCGCCGACCGGAGGGGCCCTTCGAACACCGGGGAGCTGTTTTTT.

Only one count was recorded for this clone. The gene calls are TRBV27 and TRBJ2-3, with unresolved D. CDR1 and CDR2 from the germline V gene are MNHEY and SMNVEV (reference sequence). The CDR3 is 12 residues long. Trimming took off 5 bases at V and 12 bases at J, with 15 bases between the two ends. CDR3 in DNA: TGTGCCAGCAGTCCCCCGGCAGGATTACAGTATTTT. Its translation: CASSPPAGLQYF.

This chain connects TRBV21-1 to TRBJ2-7; the table gives TRBD1 as D, unverified against the DNA. TRBV21-1 is deemed a pseudogene. This CDR3 contains 18 residues. Written as DNA, the CDR3 is TGTGCCAGCAGCAAAGGGCGAACCGGTGACAGGAACCACTACGAGCAGTACTTC. Translation gives CASSKGRTGDRNHYEQYF.

This chain joins TRBV10-2 and TRBJ2-3, with unresolved D. The CDR3 consists of 15 residues. V dropped 6 bases and J dropped 8 bases, with 21 bases sitting between them. Germline values: CDR1 WSHSY, CDR2 SAAADI. CDR3 region: CASSHQGGQLGTQYF. CDR3 sequence (DNA): TGCGCCAGCAGCCACCAAGGCGGCCAGCTGGGTACGCAGTATTTT.